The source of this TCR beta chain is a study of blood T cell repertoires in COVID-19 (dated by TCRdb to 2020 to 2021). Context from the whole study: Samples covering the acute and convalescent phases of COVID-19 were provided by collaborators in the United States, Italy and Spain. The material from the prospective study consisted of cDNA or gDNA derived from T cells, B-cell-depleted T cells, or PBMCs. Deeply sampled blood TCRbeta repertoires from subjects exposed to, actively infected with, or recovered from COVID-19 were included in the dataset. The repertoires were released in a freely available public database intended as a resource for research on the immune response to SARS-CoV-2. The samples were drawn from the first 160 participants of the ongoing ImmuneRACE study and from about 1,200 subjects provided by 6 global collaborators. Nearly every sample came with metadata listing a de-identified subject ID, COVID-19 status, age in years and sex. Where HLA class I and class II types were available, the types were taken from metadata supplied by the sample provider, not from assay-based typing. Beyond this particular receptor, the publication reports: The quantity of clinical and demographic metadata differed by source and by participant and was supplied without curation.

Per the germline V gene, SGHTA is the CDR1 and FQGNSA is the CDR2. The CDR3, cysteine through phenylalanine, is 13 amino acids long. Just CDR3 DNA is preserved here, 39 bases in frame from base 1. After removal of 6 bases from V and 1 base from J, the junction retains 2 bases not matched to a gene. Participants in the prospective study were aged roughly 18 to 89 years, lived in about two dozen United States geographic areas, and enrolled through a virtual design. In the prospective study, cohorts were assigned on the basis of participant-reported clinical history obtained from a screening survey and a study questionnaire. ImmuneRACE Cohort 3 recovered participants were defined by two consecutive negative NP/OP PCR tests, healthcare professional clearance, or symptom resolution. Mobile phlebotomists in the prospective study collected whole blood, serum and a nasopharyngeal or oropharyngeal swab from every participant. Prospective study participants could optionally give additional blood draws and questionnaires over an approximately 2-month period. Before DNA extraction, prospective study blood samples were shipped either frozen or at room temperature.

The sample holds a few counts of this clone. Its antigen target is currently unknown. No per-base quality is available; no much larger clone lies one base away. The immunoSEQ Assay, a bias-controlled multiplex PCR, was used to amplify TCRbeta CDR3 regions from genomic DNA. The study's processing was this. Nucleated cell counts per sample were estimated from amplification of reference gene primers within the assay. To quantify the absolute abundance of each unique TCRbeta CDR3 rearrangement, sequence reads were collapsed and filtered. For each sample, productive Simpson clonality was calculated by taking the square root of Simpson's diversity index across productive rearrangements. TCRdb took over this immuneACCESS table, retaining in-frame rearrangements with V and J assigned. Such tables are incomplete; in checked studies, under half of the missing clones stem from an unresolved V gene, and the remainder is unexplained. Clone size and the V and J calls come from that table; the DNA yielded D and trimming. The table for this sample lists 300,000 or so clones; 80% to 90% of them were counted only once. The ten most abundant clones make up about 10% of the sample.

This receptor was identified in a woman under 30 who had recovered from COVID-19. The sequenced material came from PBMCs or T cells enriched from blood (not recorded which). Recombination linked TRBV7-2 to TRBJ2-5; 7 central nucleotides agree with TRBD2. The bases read TGTGCCAGCAGTCGGACTAGCCAAGAGACCCAGTACTTC. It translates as CASSRTSQETQYF.